The 11 T cell receptor beta chains below come from one sample, sequenced in a study of T cell responses to AZD1222 COVID-19 vaccine. Assay: immunoSEQ multiplex PCR; the TCRdb copy retains only in-frame clones and omits some. Of 95,000 to 150,000 clones in the sample, about 93% were seen once. The starting material was peripheral blood, obtained 28 days after the second dose of the MenACWY control vaccine. The receptors were sampled from an adult who received the MenACWY meningococcal vaccine as a control.

The rearrangement uses TRBV6-5 and TRBJ2-4; D possibly corresponds to TRBD2 (6 bases). Germline CDR1 is MNHEY and CDR2 is SVGAGI. V gave up 8 bases and J gave up 9 bases, with 11 bases separating them. The CDR3 has 11 amino acids. The CDR3: CASGYGSIQYF. The CDR3 DNA reads TGTGCCAGCGGCTACGGGAGCATTCAGTACTTC.

The rearrangement uses TRBV20-1 and TRBJ1-2; D gene ambiguous. Trimming shortened V by 3 bases and J by 0 bases, and 8 bases separated the two germline ends. The CDR3 has 13 residues. CDR1 DFQATT and CDR2 SNEGSKA come from the germline V gene (reference sequence). Here the CDR3 DNA reads TGCAGTGCTAGTCTGACTGCTAACTATGGCTACACCTTC. Translated, it gives CSASLTANYGYTF.

The chain carries TRBV9 and TRBJ2-7, with 8 bases lining up with TRBD2. CDR1 is SGDLS and CDR2 is YYNGEE in the germline V gene. V shed 4 bases, J shed 5 bases, and the junction held 11 bases outside the gene matches. The CDR3 loop spans 15 amino acids. The CDR3 loop reads CASSSLAGWGDEQYF. DNA for the CDR3: TGTGCCAGCAGCTCCCTAGCGGGTTGGGGCGACGAGCAGTACTTC.

This clone was counted a few times. This chain joins TRBV12-3 or TRBV12-4 and TRBJ2-1, with D possibly TRBD2 on 5 matching bases. The CDR3 is made up of 12 amino acids. Trimming cost V 6 bases and J 10 bases, with 13 bases left between them. The chain's CDR3 is CASSRGRSEQFF. The DNA of the CDR3 is TGTGCCAGCAGCCGAGGGAGATCGGAGCAGTTCTTC.

This clone occurred many times. J is TRBJ2-7 and V is TRBV7-9; D not resolved. The V gene's germline CDR1 is SEHNR and CDR2 FQNEAQ (reference sequence). The V gene lost 1 base and the J gene lost 3 bases, with 4 bases spanning the gap. CDR3 length: 12 residues. The CDR3 sequence is CASSLVFYEQYF. Here the CDR3 DNA reads TGTGCCAGCAGCTTAGTATTCTACGAGCAGTACTTC.

The J gene is TRBJ1-6, the V gene TRBV5-8; TRBD1 matches at 7 bases. CDR1 is SGHTS, CDR2 YDEGEE, per germline. The length of the CDR3 is 15 residues. Trimming removed 4 bases from V and 10 bases from J; junction bases left unmatched: 11. The CDR3 sequence is CASSLRQGGKSPLHF. The CDR3 nucleotides read TGTGCCAGCAGCCTGAGGCAAGGGGGCAAATCACCCCTCCACTTT.

This clone was counted once. DNA for the CDR3: TGTGCCAGCGGTCAGGGGATTTTAACTGGAAACACCATATATTTT. It codes for CASGQGILTGNTIYF. The chain joins TRBV28 to TRBJ1-3; D is possibly TRBD1 (6 bases). Germline-derived CDR1 and CDR2 are MDHEN and SYDVKM. The CDR3 covers 15 residues. The V gene lost 8 bases and the J gene lost 2 bases, with 16 bases spanning the gap.

The chain's CDR3 is CATSRDILRTSYEQYF. DNA for the CDR3: TGTGCCACCAGCAGAGATATTCTCCGGACTAGCTACGAGCAGTACTTC. The chain links TRBV15 to TRBJ2-7; the match to TRBD2 covers 7 bases. Germline values: CDR1 LNHNV, CDR2 YYDKDF (reference sequence). The CDR3 contains 16 residues. Unmatched junction bases numbered 8, after V lost 0 bases and J lost 3 bases.

This clone is a singleton in its sample. CDR3 loop: CASRGQGNQPQHF. CDR3 bases: TGTGCCAGCAGGGGACAGGGCAATCAGCCCCAGCATTTT. This rearrangement joins TRBV2 to TRBJ1-5; 8 nucleotides align to TRBD1. V gave up 6 bases and J gave up 2 bases; unmatched junction bases: 0. This CDR3 spans 13 amino acids. Germline V gives CDR1 SNHLY, CDR2 FYNNEI.

The chain uses TRBV28 and TRBJ2-7; a weak D match, TRBD2 (6 bases). V was trimmed by 3 bases and J by 5 bases, leaving 11 bases between them. Germline V gene sequence: CDR1 MDHEN, CDR2 SYDVKM. This CDR3 has 13 amino acids. CDR3 residues: CASSFGGINEQYV. CDR3 DNA sequence: TGTGCCAGCAGTTTCGGAGGGATTAACGAGCAGTACGTC.

This rearrangement joins TRBV5-1 to TRBJ2-7, with a weak D call TRBD2 (5 bases). The V end was cut by 6 bases, the J end by 7 bases, with 20 bases between. The germline V gene has CDR1 SGHRS and CDR2 YFSETQ. This CDR3 spans 14 amino acids. The chain's CDR3 is CASTSFSGLGEQYF. As DNA, the CDR3 is TGCGCCAGCACATCCTTTTCGGGATTAGGGGAGCAGTACTTC.